The rows below give T cell receptor beta chains drawn from one sample of a study of blood T cell repertoires in COVID-19. TCRdb's copy holds only in-frame clones and misses some; the assay was immunoSEQ multiplex PCR. The sample lists approximately 150,000 clones; approximately 84% were seen once. Sequencing input: peripheral blood. These receptors all stem from a woman older than 75 with COVID-19, enrolled during active disease. Each CDR3 is given with its conserved first and last residue. Each record gives: V gene, D gene, clone size, J gene, CDR3 protein, CDR3 DNA. D genes are given only for firm matches. A clone size is listed for some rows: how often the clone was seen (once, few, many), or a class if it is expanded.

V: TRBV5-1
D: TRBD1
size: few
J: TRBJ2-3
CDR3: CASSLDATGTVTDTQYF
DNA: TGCGCCAGCAGCTTGGACGCGACAGGGACAGTCACAGATACGCAGTATTTT

V: TRBV6-5
D: TRBD1
size: NA
J: TRBJ1-1
CDR3: CASIPWTGNTEAFF
DNA: TGTGCCAGCATCCCATGGACAGGGAACACTGAAGCTTTCTTT

V: TRBV11-1
D: TRBD1
size: few
J: TRBJ2-7
CDR3: CASSHIDRGLYEQYF
DNA: TGTGCCAGCAGCCACATAGACAGGGGTTTATACGAGCAGTACTTC

V: TRBV5-1
D: TRBD2
size: NA
J: TRBJ2-1
CDR3: CASSYGTSGRNEQFF
DNA: TGCGCCAGCAGCTATGGGACTAGCGGGAGGAATGAGCAGTTCTTC

V: TRBV6-5
D: TRBD2
size: NA
J: TRBJ2-1
CDR3: CASSRGDVANEQFF
DNA: TGTGCCAGCAGTCGGGGGGATGTCGCTAATGAGCAGTTCTTC

V: TRBV28
D: TRBD1
size: NA
J: TRBJ1-3
CDR3: CASSLAGTASGNTIYF
DNA: TGTGCCAGCAGTTTAGCCGGGACAGCATCTGGAAACACCATATATTTT

V: TRBV2
D: TRBD1
size: NA
J: TRBJ2-2
CDR3: CASSQTGGGLGELFF
DNA: TGTGCCAGCAGTCAGACAGGGGGCGGACTCGGGGAGCTGTTTTTT

V: TRBV5-1
D: TRBD2
size: NA
J: TRBJ2-1
CDR3: CASSLGPGTSGSHEQFF
DNA: TGCGCCAGCAGCTTGGGACCCGGGACTAGCGGGAGCCATGAGCAGTTCTTC

V: TRBV10-3
D: TRBD1
size: NA
J: TRBJ2-7
CDR3: CAISGQGMGEQYF
DNA: TGTGCCATCAGTGGACAGGGGATGGGCGAGCAGTACTTC

V: TRBV7-2
D: NA
size: NA
J: TRBJ1-4
CDR3: CASSLRGPNEKLFF
DNA: TGTGCCAGCAGCTTGCGGGGGCCTAATGAAAAACTGTTTTTT